This T cell receptor (beta chain) was sequenced for a study of monozygotic twins with inflammatory bowel disease. Study conclusions and caveats: Those with IBD had lower TCRbeta diversity (inverse Simpson) than their healthy co-twins did.

TCRdb processed the 5' RACE reads again and assigns one entry to each CDR3 protein, with no DNA. Recorded here are about 330,000 distinct CDR3 sequences; the top ten clones represent 2% to 2.5%. Germline assignment: CDR1 MNHEY and CDR2 SVGAGI. The CDR3 is made up of 12 amino acids. Notes on this clonotype: As yet, its antigen is unknown.

This clonotype originated in a human donor with ulcerative colitis or Crohn's disease, or a healthy co-twin of an affected twin (not recorded which). The specimen was blood. The genes are TRBV6-5 and TRBJ2-7; the TRBD2 assignment by TCRdb is unverifiable without DNA. This chain's CDR3 is CASALYEGEQYF.